This entry lists 24 T cell receptor beta chains sequenced from one sample in a study of cytomegalovirus exposure and HLA in healthy donors listed by TCRdb under 2017. The library was produced with the immunoSEQ multiplex PCR assay. The multiplex PCR relied on a mix of 60 forward primers for TCR Vbeta segments and 13 reverse primers for TCR Jbeta segments. TCRdb took this table from immuneACCESS and kept in-frame rearrangements with V and J called. Such tables lack part of the clones; where checked against another copy, unresolved V genes explain under half of the gap, and the rest is unexplained. Recorded for this sample are some 190,000 clones; 65% to 85% of them occurred a single time. 1.2% to 1.5% of the sample is held by the ten biggest clonotypes. Sequencing input: PBMCs. These receptors came from a girl between 5 and 17 years old in good health and CMV-seropositive.

The chain is built from TRBV6-1 and TRBJ2-7; 10 positions match TRBD2. CDR1 is MNHNS, CDR2 SASEGT, per germline. V gave up 1 base and J gave up 3 bases; unmatched junction bases: 3. This CDR3 has 15 residues. CDR3 amino acids: CASSEGLAGVYEQYF. In DNA form, the CDR3 reads TGTGCCAGCAGTGAAGGGCTAGCGGGAGTCTACGAGCAGTACTTC.

The rearrangement uses TRBV7-2 and TRBJ1-5; possible D gene TRBD1, 6 bases. Deletions cut 6 bases from V and 2 bases from J, with 17 bases between. The CDR3 sequence is 16 residues long. The germline V gene has CDR1 SGHTA and CDR2 FQGNSA. The CDR3 coding sequence is TGTGCCAGCAGTATTCTGGGGGCTTCGGGCAATCAGCCCCAGCATTTT. Translation: CASSILGASGNQPQHF.

V and J are TRBV7-2 and TRBJ2-5; D may be TRBD1 (6 bases). Germline V gene data show CDR1 as SGHTA and CDR2 as FQGNSA. This CDR3 is 13 amino acids long. Between the trimmed V and J ends, which lost 7 bases and 2 bases, there was a span of 11 bases. The CDR3 region has the DNA TGTGCCAGCAAAAACAGGGCACAAGAGACCCAGTACTTC. It specifies CASKNRAQETQYF. Full variable domain (outside the CDR3, taken from reference TRBV7-2 and TRBJ2-5): GAGVSQSPSNKVTEKGKDVELRCDPISGHTALYWYRQSLGQGLEFLIYFQGNSAPDKSGLPSDRFSAERTGGSVSTLTIQRTQQEDSAVYLCASKNRAQETQYFGPGTRLLVL.

The chain recombines TRBV6-5 with TRBJ1-1, with 7 bases identical to TRBD1. The germline V gene has CDR1 MNHEY and CDR2 SVGAGI. This CDR3 has 12 amino acids. V shed 4 bases and J 6 bases; nucleotides not matched to a gene: 2. CDR3: CASSFQGAEAFF. The CDR3 bases are TGTGCCAGCAGTTTTCAGGGGGCTGAAGCTTTCTTT.

This chain uses TRBV5-1 with TRBJ1-2; TRBD1 aligns across 10 bases. CDR1 and CDR2 from the germline V gene are SGHRS and YFSETQ. The CDR3 length is 16 residues. Trimming removed 0 bases from V and 5 bases from J; junction bases left unmatched: 7. The CDR3 DNA is TGCGCCAGCAGCTTGGTAGGGACAGGGGAGAGGTATGGCTACACCTTC. This encodes CASSLVGTGERYGYTF.

The chain has TRBV30 and TRBJ1-1; D uncertain. Germline CDR1 and CDR2: GTSNPN and SVGIG (reference sequence). V shed 0 bases and J shed 7 bases, with 15 bases lying between them. The CDR3 loop spans 14 amino acids. The CDR3 is CAWSVTAGFLEAFF. CDR3 DNA sequence: TGTGCCTGGAGTGTAACTGCGGGTTTTCTTGAAGCTTTCTTT.

A few counts support this clone. The chain links TRBV7-2 to TRBJ1-2, with D unclear. Looked up from germline, CDR1 is SGHTA and CDR2 is FQGNSA. CDR3 size: 13 residues. The V end was cut by 8 bases, the J end by 5 bases, with 15 bases between. CDR3 sequence: CASSVGGGYGYTF. The CDR3 DNA is TGTGCCAGCTCAGTTGGAGGCGGATATGGCTACACCTTC.

V and J are TRBV5-4 and TRBJ2-1; TRBD2 agrees at 14 bases. CDR1 and CDR2 from the germline V gene are SGHNT and YYREEE (reference sequence). V trimming: 4 bases; J trimming: 10 bases; junction bases outside the gene matches: 10. CDR3 length equals 16 residues. The CDR3 sequence is CASSRVPGLAGEEQFF. The CDR3 DNA sequence: TGTGCCAGCAGCCGCGTTCCGGGACTAGCGGGAGAAGAGCAGTTCTTC.

The genes are TRBV9 and TRBJ2-4; 14 nucleotides agree with TRBD2. V gave up 0 bases and J gave up 0 bases; unmatched junction bases: 11. Germline values: CDR1 SGDLS, CDR2 YYNGEE. The CDR3 loop spans 21 amino acids. CDR3 DNA: TGTGCCAGCAGCGTAGATGCGGAGACTAGCGGGAGGGCCCTAGCCAAAAACATTCAGTACTTC. Translating it yields CASSVDAETSGRALAKNIQYF.

The CDR3 loop is CAWAGLAGGGQYF. DNA for the CDR3: TGTGCCTGGGCGGGACTAGCGGGAGGAGGGCAGTACTTC. The rearrangement uses TRBV30 and TRBJ2-7, with 15 bases aligning to TRBD2. In germline, CDR1 is GTSNPN, CDR2 SVGIG (reference sequence). Trimming removed 5 bases from V and 9 bases from J; junction bases left unmatched: 5. This CDR3 comprises 13 residues.

The chain is built from TRBV6-1 and TRBJ2-1; no reliable D call. CDR1 and CDR2 (germline): MNHNS, SASEGT. The CDR3 length is 18 residues. Trimming removed 0 bases at V and 8 bases at J, with 23 bases between. The CDR3 sequence: CASSEALRRVTGNYEQFF. In nucleotides, the CDR3 is TGTGCCAGCAGTGAAGCGCTTCGGCGAGTAACGGGTAACTATGAGCAGTTCTTC.

This clone was observed a handful of times. The chain employs TRBV6-5 and TRBJ2-7; possible D gene TRBD1, 6 bases. The CDR3 is 14 amino acids. Germline V gene sequence: CDR1 MNHEY, CDR2 SVGAGI. Trimming removed 2 bases at V and 2 bases at J, with 10 bases between. In nucleotides, the CDR3 is TGTGCCAGCAGTTACCGGGGACAAACCTACGAGCAGTACTTC. Translated, it gives CASSYRGQTYEQYF.

A word on this clone: Relative to the germline gene, one junction end is altered; a read error may explain this. V is TRBV7-7 and J is TRBJ1-5; weak D call: TRBD1 (5 bases). Germline V gives CDR1 SSHAT, CDR2 FNYEAQ (reference sequence). CDR3 length equals 19 residues. DNA for the CDR3: TGTGCTAGCAGCTTAAGGTCAGGGAAGGAACTCAATAGCAATCAGCCCCAGCATTTT. Translation gives CASSLRSGKELNSNQPQHF.

This clone was detected only a few times. The chain links TRBV7-9 to TRBJ2-2; possibly TRBD1 for D (5 bases). CDR3 length: 15 amino acids. V lost 4 bases to trimming and J lost 1 base, with 10 bases between them. Germline CDR1 reads SEHNR; CDR2 reads FQNEAQ (reference sequence). The CDR3 DNA reads TGTGCCAGCAGCTCTAGACAGATGAACACCGGGGAGCTGTTTTTT. Encoded protein: CASSSRQMNTGELFF.

CDR3 protein: CASSKGLVSYEQYF. CDR3 DNA sequence: TGTGCCAGCAGCAAGGGACTAGTTTCCTACGAGCAGTACTTC. This chain links TRBV7-2 with TRBJ2-7; 8 bases align to TRBD2. Germline values: CDR1 SGHTA, CDR2 FQGNSA. V was pared by 5 bases and J by 1 base, with 4 bases of the junction left unmatched. CDR3 length: 14 amino acids. The variable domain in full, completed from reference TRBV7-2 and TRBJ2-7, reads GAGVSQSPSNKVTEKGKDVELRCDPISGHTALYWYRQSLGQGLEFLIYFQGNSAPDKSGLPSDRFSAERTGGSVSTLTIQRTQQEDSAVYLCASSKGLVSYEQYFGPGTRLTVT.

The genes are TRBV18 and TRBJ2-6; TRBD2 agrees at 14 bases. CDR1 is KGHSH and CDR2 is LQKENI in the germline V gene. After removal of 8 bases from V and 0 bases from J, the junction contained 3 bases not matched to a gene. The CDR3 is 17 residues long. The CDR3 DNA reads TGTGCCAGCCTGGGGACTAGCGGGAGCTCTGGGGCCAACGTCCTGACTTTC. Its protein is CASLGTSGSSGANVLTF.

This sequence joins TRBV9 and TRBJ2-1; TRBD2 matches at 13 bases. The CDR3 has 18 residues. Germline CDR1 reads SGDLS; CDR2 reads YYNGEE. V dropped 4 bases and J dropped 2; count of bases not matched to a gene: 9. Written as DNA, the CDR3 is TGTGCCAGCAGCTCCGGGACTAGCGGGATCCCCACCTACAATGAGCAGTTCTTC. Translation gives CASSSGTSGIPTYNEQFF.

This chain uses TRBV7-9 with TRBJ2-7, with D possibly TRBD2 on 5 matching bases. CDR1 SEHNR and CDR2 FQNEAQ come from the germline V gene (reference sequence). The CDR3 loop spans 14 amino acids. V gave up 4 bases and J gave up 3 bases, with 13 bases separating them. The CDR3 is CASSSLRTGYEQYF. CDR3 sequence (DNA): TGTGCCAGCAGCTCCTTACGGACTGGCTACGAGCAGTACTTC.

The chain combines TRBV18 with TRBJ2-3, with D possibly TRBD1 on 6 matching bases. V dropped 6 bases and J dropped 6 bases, with 16 bases sitting between them. The CDR3 has 14 amino acids. CDR1 and CDR2 (germline): KGHSH, LQKENI. Here the CDR3 reads CASSLNTQGDTQYF. CDR3 in DNA: TGTGCCAGCTCCCTAAACACCCAGGGGGATACGCAGTATTTT.

The chain's CDR3 is CAWSTGTYEQYF. CDR3 nucleotides: TGTGCCTGGTCGACGGGGACCTACGAGCAGTACTTC. The rearrangement links TRBV30 to TRBJ2-7; D is possibly TRBD2 (5 bases). This CDR3 is built from 12 residues. The V end lost 5 bases, the J end lost 2 bases, and 10 bases lay between the germline ends. The germline V gene has CDR1 GTSNPN and CDR2 SVGIG (reference sequence). The variable domain in full, completed from reference TRBV30 and TRBJ2-7, reads SQTIHQWPATLVQPVGSPLSLECTVEGTSNPNLYWYRQAAGRGLQLLFYSVGIGQISSEVPQNLSASRPQDRQFILSSKKLLLSDSGFYLCAWSTGTYEQYFGPGTRLTVT.

This clone was recorded a few times. The V and J genes are TRBV25-1 and TRBJ2-7; D ambiguous. The CDR3 spans 13 residues. Trimming removed 7 bases from V and 4 bases from J, with 14 bases in between. Germline assignment: CDR1 MGHDK and CDR2 SYGVNS. CDR3 protein: CASTPTGGYEQYF. Written as DNA, the CDR3 is TGTGCCAGCACCCCGACCGGCGGATACGAGCAGTACTTC.

CDR3 protein: CASSIGGTGGWTEAFF. The CDR3 DNA follows: TGCGCCAGCAGCATTGGGGGGACAGGGGGTTGGACTGAAGCTTTCTTT. The chain is built from TRBV5-1 and TRBJ1-1, with TRBD1 matching over 11 bases. The J segment lost 5 bases and the V segment lost 4 bases, leaving 10 bases of the junction unmatched. The CDR3 length is 16 residues. Looked up from germline, CDR1 is SGHRS and CDR2 is YFSETQ. Looking up the rest from reference TRBV5-1 and TRBJ1-1 gives the full variable domain: KAGVTQTPRYLIKTRGQQVTLSCSPISGHRSVSWYQQTPGQGLQFLFEYFSETQRNKGNFPGRFSGRQFSNSRSEMNVSTLELGDSALYLCASSIGGTGGWTEAFFGQGTRLTVV.

The chain joins TRBV5-4 to TRBJ2-3; 14 nucleotides line up with TRBD2. The CDR3 consists of 17 residues. Losses at the gene ends were 0 bases for V and 5 bases for J; bases not matched to a gene: 5. Germline-derived CDR1 and CDR2 are SGHNT and YYREEE (reference sequence). The DNA for the CDR3 is TGTGCCAGCAGCTTGGGACTAGCGGGAGGGCTCGAAGATACGCAGTATTTT. It yields the protein CASSLGLAGGLEDTQYF.

V and J are TRBV7-9 and TRBJ2-1; TRBD2 aligns across 8 bases. The V gene end was trimmed by 5 bases and the J gene end by 0 bases; junction bases not matched to a gene: 3. CDR1 and CDR2 from the germline V gene are SEHNR and FQNEAQ (reference sequence). The CDR3 covers 15 residues. The CDR3 nucleotides are TGTGCCAGCAGCCAAAGCGGGAGCTCCTACAATGAGCAGTTCTTC. It codes for CASSQSGSSYNEQFF.